The 28 T cell receptor beta chains reported below all come from one sample, sequenced in a study of human T cells and chemical hapten exposure. Time point given: patch test 3, about 24 weeks after DPC sensitization. The treatment here: therapeutic diphenylcyclopropenone sensitization with weekly scalp DPC. TCRdb ran MiXCR on the RACE reads and lists one entry per CDR3 protein. The top ten clones hold approximately 1.4% of a sample with 70,000 or so distinct CDR3 sequences, roughly 10% of them seen once. Sequencing used whole blood, obtained in connection with sensitization to the hapten diphenylcyclopropenone (DPC). The receptors were sampled from a woman aged 45 to 65 with alopecia areata. Some clones in this sample may be carry-over from other donors' samples.

In this sample, this clonotype turned up many times. The chain combines TRBV6-5 with TRBJ2-3; D perhaps matches TRBD2 (5 bases). The CDR3 is 14 amino acids. V lost 2 bases and J 4 bases, leaving 10 bases between the germline ends. CDR1 is MNHEY, CDR2 SVGAGI, per germline. The CDR3 reads CASSYTSRADTQYF. The CDR3 DNA reads TGTGCCAGCAGTTACACTAGTCGCGCAGATACGCAGTATTTT.

In its sample, this clonotype was seen many times. This chain joins TRBV6-5 and TRBJ2-5, with 12 bases fitting TRBD2. Germline V gene sequence: CDR1 MNHEY, CDR2 SVGAGI. The trim removed 5 bases at V and 7 bases at J, leaving 8 bases unmatched. This CDR3 spans 15 amino acids. The CDR3 coding sequence is TGTGCCAGCAGTCGGTCGCGGACTAGCGGGGCGACCCAGTACTTC. Translated: CASSRSRTSGATQYF.

The rearrangement links TRBV5-1 to TRBJ2-5, with D tentatively TRBD2 (5 bases). CDR1 SGHRS and CDR2 YFSETQ come from the germline V gene. The CDR3 covers 13 residues. Trimming pared 4 bases from V and 4 bases from J, leaving 11 bases between. CDR3 in DNA: TGCGCCAGCAGCCTGGACTCCGGAGAGACCCAGTACTTC. Translating gives CASSLDSGETQYF. The whole variable domain, remainder taken from reference TRBV5-1 and TRBJ2-5, is KAGVTQTPRYLIKTRGQQVTLSCSPISGHRSVSWYQQTPGQGLQFLFEYFSETQRNKGNFPGRFSGRQFSNSRSEMNVSTLELGDSALYLCASSLDSGETQYFGPGTRLLVL.

This clonotype was observed at least ten times. This sequence joins TRBV7-2 and TRBJ2-5; 9 bases are shared with TRBD1. The V segment lost 5 bases and the J segment 6 bases; nucleotides outside the gene matches: 7. CDR1 and CDR2 from the germline V gene are SGHTA and FQGNSA. The CDR3 runs to 14 residues. The CDR3 DNA reads as TGTGCCAGCAGCCCCGACAGGGGGTCGAAGACCCAGTACTTC. It translates to CASSPDRGSKTQYF.

The table lists this clonotype with many counts. The chain is built from TRBV7-2 and TRBJ2-1, with TRBD2 matching 7 bases. V shed 1 base, J shed 1 base, and the junction held 7 bases outside the gene matches. Germline CDR1 is SGHTA and CDR2 is FQGNSA. The CDR3 length is 17 residues. CDR3 nucleotides: TGTGCCAGCAGCTTAGTGGCGGGAGCCAGGTCCTACAATGAGCAGTTCTTC. Protein sequence: CASSLVAGARSYNEQFF.

This clonotype occurred a few times. The chain joins TRBV7-9 to TRBJ2-7; TRBD1 aligns across 11 bases. Germline CDR1 is SEHNR and CDR2 is FQNEAQ (reference sequence). The CDR3 runs 15 residues. Unmatched junction bases numbered 1, after V lost 0 bases and J lost 3 bases. The CDR3 sequence is CASSLAGTGGYEQYF. CDR3 DNA sequence: TGTGCCAGCAGCTTAGCGGGGACAGGGGGCTACGAGCAGTACTTC.

This clonotype has a handful of counts. This rearrangement joins TRBV12-3 or TRBV12-4 to TRBJ2-2, with TRBD1 matching over 7 bases. The V gene end was trimmed by 6 bases and the J gene end by 9 bases; junction bases not matched to a gene: 10. This CDR3 is built from 14 residues. The CDR3 sequence: CASSRRQGRRELFF. The CDR3 DNA reads as TGTGCCAGCAGCCGTCGACAGGGAAGACGGGAGCTGTTTTTT.

CDR3 loop: CASSQEGDSGRVEQFF. DNA for the CDR3: TGCGCCAGCAGCCAAGAAGGGGACAGCGGTAGGGTTGAGCAGTTCTTC. V usage is TRBV4-3 and J usage is TRBJ2-1; TRBD1 aligns across 7 bases. Germline V gene data show CDR1 as LGHNA and CDR2 as YSLEER. J gave up 9 bases and V 0 bases, and 11 bases lay outside the gene matches. The CDR3 has 16 residues.

Only a few counts were recorded for this clonotype. The CDR3 protein is CSVKGGPLGAEQYF. The CDR3 region has the DNA TGCAGCGTCAAAGGGGGGCCCCTCGGGGCCGAGCAGTACTTC. The chain links TRBV29-1 to TRBJ2-7; D possibly uses TRBD1 or TRBD2 (6 bases each). The CDR3 loop spans 14 amino acids. Deletions cut 6 bases from V and 6 bases from J, with 21 bases between. Germline values: CDR1 SQVTM, CDR2 ANQGSEA.

The chain couples TRBV27 to TRBJ2-7; possibly TRBD1 for D (6 bases). CDR1 and CDR2 (germline): MNHEY, SMNVEV (reference sequence). The ends were cut back, 8 bases at V and 0 bases at J, with 11 bases in the middle. The CDR3 extends over 13 amino acids. The CDR3 region is CASGQYSSYEQYF. CDR3 nucleotide sequence: TGTGCCAGCGGACAGTACAGCTCCTACGAGCAGTACTTC.

The chain combines TRBV4-3 with TRBJ2-3; D remains unclear. The CDR3 consists of 13 residues. Germline-derived CDR1 and CDR2 are LGHNA and YSLEER. V was shortened by 0 bases and J by 3 bases, with 4 bases between the two germline ends. In DNA, the CDR3 is TGCGCCAGCAGCCAAGACAAAACAGATACGCAGTATTTT. It is translated as CASSQDKTDTQYF.

This clonotype came up a few times. This chain uses TRBV28 with TRBJ1-1; D not resolved. Germline lookup yields CDR1 MDHEN and CDR2 SYDVKM. V lost 4 bases and J 5 bases, leaving 8 bases between the germline ends. CDR3 length: 12 amino acids. CDR3 protein: CASSSTATEAFF. As DNA, the CDR3 is TGTGCCAGCAGTTCCACCGCGACTGAAGCTTTCTTT. Combining the CDR3 with reference TRBV28 and TRBJ1-1 gives the whole variable domain DVKVTQSSRYLVKRTGEKVFLECVQDMDHENMFWYRQDPGLGLRLIYFSYDVKMKEKGDIPEGYSVSREKKERFSLILESASTNQTSMYLCASSSTATEAFFGQGTRLTVV.

This clonotype was seen a handful of times. This chain connects TRBV7-9 to TRBJ1-3; a weak D match, TRBD1 (6 bases). Germline lookup yields CDR1 SEHNR and CDR2 FQNEAQ (reference sequence). The CDR3 consists of 15 residues. V dropped 5 bases and J dropped 2 bases, with 13 bases sitting between them. In DNA, the CDR3 is TGTGCCAGCAGCACAACAGGGAGGACTGGAAACACCATATATTTT. This encodes CASSTTGRTGNTIYF.

This clonotype was observed many times. The rearrangement uses TRBV4-1 and TRBJ1-3; a possible D gene is TRBD1 (5 bases). Germline-derived CDR1 and CDR2 are MGHRA and YSYEKL. The germline V and J ends were trimmed by 2 bases and 1 base, with 6 bases remaining between them. CDR3 length: 14 amino acids. For the CDR3, the DNA is TGCGCCAGCAGCCAACAGGGTTCTGGAAACACCATATATTTT. It encodes CASSQQGSGNTIYF.

The V gene is TRBV6-1, the J gene TRBJ1-4, with D possibly TRBD1 on 5 matching bases. CDR1 and CDR2 from the germline V gene are MNHNS and SASEGT. The germline V and J ends were trimmed by 4 bases and 0 bases, with 12 bases remaining between them. The CDR3 totals 16 residues. The CDR3 DNA reads as TGTGCCAGCAGTGTCGGCCGGGGGGCAACTAATGAAAAACTGTTTTTT. The encoded protein is CASSVGRGATNEKLFF.

The table lists this clonotype with many counts. This sequence joins TRBV18 and TRBJ2-7; D unclear. CDR1 is KGHSH, CDR2 LQKENI, per germline. This CDR3 region has 14 residues. V shed 0 bases and J shed 2 bases, with 8 bases lying between them. CDR3 in amino acids: CASSPPGSPYEQYF. Written as DNA, the CDR3 is TGTGCCAGCTCACCACCGGGCAGTCCCTACGAGCAGTACTTC.

This clonotype has a count of ten or more. The chain carries TRBV11-2 and TRBJ2-3; D unclear. Germline CDR1 SGHAT, CDR2 FQNNGV. The CDR3 is made up of 11 amino acids. Trimming took 3 bases from V and 7 from J, leaving 5 bases between them. The CDR3 reads CASSLGNTQYF. The DNA for the CDR3 is TGTGCCAGCAGCTTGGGGAATACGCAGTATTTT.

This clonotype has a handful of counts. The chain couples TRBV7-8 to TRBJ2-7, with 12 positions matching TRBD2. The germline CDR1 and CDR2 sequences are SGHVS and FQNEAQ. J was trimmed by 13 bases and V by 4 bases; bases with no gene match: 23. This CDR3 spans 18 amino acids. The CDR3: CASSSAILTSGGPRRVYF. The CDR3 DNA follows: TGTGCCAGCAGCTCGGCAATACTAACTAGCGGGGGGCCACGGCGGGTCTACTTC.

Ten or more counts support this clonotype. The J gene is TRBJ2-7, the V gene TRBV20-1; D is possibly TRBD1 or TRBD2 (5 bases each). The CDR3 loop spans 16 amino acids. Germline CDR1 DFQATT, CDR2 SNEGSKA (reference sequence). V was cut by 5 bases and J by 0 bases, with 20 bases left in between. The CDR3 DNA is TGCAGTGCTCCGCCGTACGGGACGTCAAGCTCCTACGAGCAGTACTTC. It codes for CSAPPYGTSSSYEQYF.

The count of this clonotype is one. The chain uses TRBV3-1 and TRBJ2-2, with D unresolved. This CDR3 contains 14 residues. Trimming shortened V by 2 bases and J by 5 bases, and 9 bases separated the two germline ends. Germline V gene data show CDR1 as LGHDT and CDR2 as YNNKEL (reference sequence). CDR3 protein: CASSQPPVTGELFF. CDR3 sequence (DNA): TGTGCCAGCAGCCAACCTCCGGTTACCGGGGAGCTGTTTTTT.

There are a few counts of this clonotype. The V gene is TRBV29-1, the J gene TRBJ2-3; D not certain. The CDR3 sequence is 13 residues long. V dropped 7 bases and J dropped 2 bases, with 13 bases sitting between them. Germline-derived CDR1 and CDR2 are SQVTM and ANQGSEA. CDR3 coding DNA: TGCAGCGCCGGAGAAGGGTTCACAGATACGCAGTATTTT. It translates to CSAGEGFTDTQYF.

This clonotype was seen a few times. The chain is built from TRBV4-3 and TRBJ2-3; TRBD2 agrees at 11 bases. V lost 4 bases and J lost 7; bases outside the gene matches: 10. Germline V gene sequence: CDR1 LGHNA, CDR2 YSLEER. The CDR3 length is 16 residues. The chain's CDR3 is CASSPSIAGGRYTQYF. Written as DNA, the CDR3 is TGCGCCAGCAGCCCGTCCATAGCGGGGGGGAGGTATACGCAGTATTTT.

The rearrangement links TRBV11-3 to TRBJ2-1, with D perhaps TRBD1 (6 bases). The germline CDR1 and CDR2 sequences are SGHNT and YENEEA. The CDR3 runs 13 residues. Trimming shortened V by 3 bases and J by 6 bases, and 9 bases separated the two germline ends. CDR3 residues: CASSLQGFNEQFF. In nucleotides, the CDR3 is TGTGCCAGCAGCTTGCAGGGGTTCAATGAGCAGTTCTTC.

This clonotype was detected a few times. This chain connects TRBV10-2 to TRBJ1-1; D ambiguous. Germline V gene sequence: CDR1 WSHSY, CDR2 SAAADI. The CDR3 spans 13 residues. V lost 5 bases, J lost 0 bases, and 7 bases lay in between. The CDR3 sequence: CASSWAVNTEAFF. The CDR3 region has the DNA TGCGCCAGCAGTTGGGCAGTGAACACTGAAGCTTTCTTT.

As DNA, the CDR3 is TGTGCCAGCAGTTTGGAGACCCCGCCTCTGTCGGATACGCAGTATTTT. Translating it yields CASSLETPPLSDTQYF. V gene TRBV2 combines with J gene TRBJ2-3; no clear D gene. The CDR3 is made up of 16 amino acids. The V and J ends lost 5 bases and 6 bases respectively, with 21 bases between them. Germline lookup yields CDR1 SNHLY and CDR2 FYNNEI.

This clonotype appeared many times. The chain has TRBV12-3 or TRBV12-4 and TRBJ2-7; 8 bases line up with TRBD2. With V trimmed by 7 bases and J by 4 bases, 6 bases remained unmatched. The CDR3 runs to 13 residues. This CDR3 reads CASNPGGYYEQYF. The CDR3 DNA follows: TGTGCCAGCAACCCGGGGGGGTATTACGAGCAGTACTTC.

This clonotype has ten or more counts. Here the CDR3 reads CASSEDRGLGEAFF. DNA of the CDR3: TGCGCCAGCAGTGAAGACAGGGGGCTTGGTGAAGCTTTCTTT. V usage is TRBV10-1 and J usage is TRBJ1-1; 10 bases align to TRBD1. V was clipped by 3 bases and J by 7 bases; unmatched bases: 5. Germline-derived CDR1 and CDR2 are WNHNN and SYGVQD (reference sequence). CDR3 length: 14 residues.

The gene calls are TRBV28 and TRBJ2-6; D gene unclear. Trimming took off 4 bases at V and 2 bases at J, with 15 bases between the two ends. Germline V CDR1 and CDR2: MDHEN, SYDVKM. The length of the CDR3 is 17 residues. The CDR3: CASSSPVAAAGANVLTF. CDR3 coding DNA: TGTGCCAGCAGTTCCCCAGTGGCTGCGGCTGGGGCCAACGTCCTGACTTTC.